This entry is about one T cell receptor beta chain. This sample was included in a study of T cell changes during pregnancy in multiple sclerosis. Measured with immunoSEQ multiplex PCR; TCRdb has only the in-frame clones, and not every one. This sample carries around 30,000 clones, about 92% of them seen once, and the ten largest clones take about 4.8%. The specimen comprised CD8+ T cells from peripheral blood mononuclear cells, sampled in the first trimester of pregnancy. The source is a female donor with multiple sclerosis, enrolled in a pregnancy study.

The CDR3 spells CASSPPPGDRGVDTQYF. The CDR3 region has the DNA TGTGCCAGCTCACCCCCACCGGGGGACAGGGGCGTAGATACGCAGTATTTT. The chain combines TRBV18 with TRBJ2-3, with 10 bases aligning to TRBD1. In germline, CDR1 is KGHSH, CDR2 LQKENI. Losses at the gene ends were 3 bases for V and 5 bases for J; bases not matched to a gene: 11. The CDR3 has 17 residues.